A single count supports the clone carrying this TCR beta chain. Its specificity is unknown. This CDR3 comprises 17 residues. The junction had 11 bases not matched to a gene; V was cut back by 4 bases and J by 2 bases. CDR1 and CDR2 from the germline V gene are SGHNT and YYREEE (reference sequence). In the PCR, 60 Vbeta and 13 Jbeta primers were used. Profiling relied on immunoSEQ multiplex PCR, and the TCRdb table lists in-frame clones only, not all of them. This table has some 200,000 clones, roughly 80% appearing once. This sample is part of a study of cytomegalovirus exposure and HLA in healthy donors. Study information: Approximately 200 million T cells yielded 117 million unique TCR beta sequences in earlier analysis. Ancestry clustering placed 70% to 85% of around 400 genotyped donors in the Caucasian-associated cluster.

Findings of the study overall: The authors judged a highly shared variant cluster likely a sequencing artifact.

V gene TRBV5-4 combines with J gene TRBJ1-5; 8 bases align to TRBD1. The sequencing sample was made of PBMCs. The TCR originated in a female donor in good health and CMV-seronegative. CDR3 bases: TGTGCCAGCAGCAAACAACCAGGGGGCGGAGGCAATCAGCCCCAGCATTTT. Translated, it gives CASSKQPGGGGNQPQHF.